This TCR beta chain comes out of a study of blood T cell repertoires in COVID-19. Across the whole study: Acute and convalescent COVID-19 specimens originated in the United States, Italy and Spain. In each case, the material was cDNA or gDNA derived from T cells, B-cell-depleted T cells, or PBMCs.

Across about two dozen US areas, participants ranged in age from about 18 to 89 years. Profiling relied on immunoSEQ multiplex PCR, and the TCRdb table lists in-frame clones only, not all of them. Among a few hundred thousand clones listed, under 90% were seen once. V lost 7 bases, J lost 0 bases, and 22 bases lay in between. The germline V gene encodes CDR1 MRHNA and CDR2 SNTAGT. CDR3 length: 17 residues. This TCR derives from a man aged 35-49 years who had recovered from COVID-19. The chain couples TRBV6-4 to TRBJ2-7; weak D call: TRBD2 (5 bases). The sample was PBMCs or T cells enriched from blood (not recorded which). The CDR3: CASMREDGLLCSYEQYF. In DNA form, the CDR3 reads TGTGCCAGCATGAGGGAAGATGGATTACTCTGCTCCTACGAGCAGTACTTC.